This T cell receptor beta chain was sequenced during a study of shared clonotypes between healthy human individuals. Data came from immunoSEQ multiplex PCR; TCRdb stores just in-frame clones and leaves some out. The data hold about 1.5 million clones, with under 99% observed a single time. The V end was cut by 7 bases, the J end by 3 bases, with 13 bases between. The CDR3 totals 13 residues. Germline assignment: CDR1 SNHLY and CDR2 FYNNEI. Sequenced: naive CD4+ T cells sorted from blood. Indicated subset: CD45RA+ positively selected. This chain connects TRBV2 to TRBJ2-7, with no clear D. The sequence was collected from a young man in good health. CDR3 region: CASTEETFYEQYF. The CDR3 DNA reads as TGTGCCAGCACCGAAGAGACTTTCTACGAGCAGTACTTC.